This entry lists 28 T cell receptor beta chains sequenced from one sample in a study of a mutant IDH1 vaccine in newly diagnosed glioma. TCRdb's copy holds only in-frame clones and misses some; the assay was immunoSEQ multiplex PCR. The sample includes about 94,000 clones, roughly 90% seen only once; the top ten take around 0.73%. The antigens of these receptors remain unknown. Time point reported: week 47, end of study. Topical imiquimod accompanied each vaccine dose, which consisted of 300 ug of mutant IDH1 20-mer peptide. Sequences were derived from PBMCs, sampled from a glioma patient whose treatment included an IDH1 peptide vaccine. The source is a woman aged 45-59 years with glioma.

The CDR3 reads CASSSPSGQPQHF. CDR3 sequence (DNA): TGTGCCAGCAGTTCCCCCAGTGGGCAGCCCCAGCATTTT. The chain recombines TRBV6-5 with TRBJ1-5; no firm D call. The CDR3 loop spans 13 amino acids. The germline V gene has CDR1 MNHEY and CDR2 SVGAGI. V shed 4 bases and J shed 7 bases, with 11 bases lying between them.

The gene calls are TRBV14 and TRBJ2-1, with 12 nucleotides matching TRBD2. V dropped 1 base and J dropped 7; count of bases not matched to a gene: 5. Germline CDR1 is SGHDN and CDR2 is FVKESK. The CDR3 is 16 amino acids. CDR3 protein: CASSQGLAGGSNEQFF. CDR3 in DNA: TGTGCCAGCAGCCAAGGCCTAGCGGGAGGGAGTAATGAGCAGTTCTTC.

The CDR3: CASSGSMNTEAFF. The CDR3 coding sequence is TGTGCCAGTTCGGGGAGCATGAACACTGAAGCTTTCTTT. The V call is TRBV14, the J call TRBJ1-1; D is unclear. Germline V gene sequence: CDR1 SGHDN, CDR2 FVKESK. V lost 9 bases, J lost 0 bases, and 11 bases lay in between. The CDR3 extends over 13 amino acids.

The chain recombines TRBV19 with TRBJ2-1; 7 bases fit TRBD2. Germline CDR1 is LNHDA and CDR2 is SQIVND (reference sequence). The CDR3 is 14 amino acids. V gave up 1 base and J gave up 4 bases; unmatched junction bases: 1. The CDR3 nucleotides are TGTGCCAGTAGTATAGGGGGGGGTTACAATGAGCAGTTCTTC. Its protein product is CASSIGGGYNEQFF.

CDR3 region: CASSILAGGLNTGELFF. The CDR3 DNA follows: TGTGCCAGCAGTATACTCGCGGGAGGCCTGAACACCGGGGAGCTGTTTTTT. The gene calls are TRBV27 and TRBJ2-2, with 8 positions matching TRBD2. V lost 5 bases, J lost 1 base, and 9 bases stayed unmatched. This CDR3 contains 17 residues. Germline V gene sequence: CDR1 MNHEY, CDR2 SMNVEV (reference sequence).

V gene TRBV27 combines with J gene TRBJ2-7; 7 nucleotides agree with TRBD2. Trimming removed 5 bases from V and 0 bases from J; junction bases left unmatched: 13. There are 17 residues in the CDR3. CDR1 and CDR2 from the germline V gene are MNHEY and SMNVEV (reference sequence). Here the CDR3 reads CASSTLTSAGSSYEQYF. Written as DNA, the CDR3 is TGTGCCAGCAGTACTCTAACTAGCGCGGGGAGCTCCTACGAGCAGTACTTC.

This chain joins TRBV27 and TRBJ1-1; 7 positions agree with TRBD1. Unmatched junction bases numbered 4, after V lost 6 bases and J lost 0 bases. This CDR3 comprises 14 residues. The germline CDR1 and CDR2 sequences are MNHEY and SMNVEV (reference sequence). The CDR3 spells CASRPGTVNTEAFF. CDR3 nucleotides: TGTGCCAGCAGACCCGGGACAGTGAACACTGAAGCTTTCTTT.

V usage is TRBV28 and J usage is TRBJ2-7, with TRBD2 matching 7 bases. V lost 3 bases to trimming and J lost 5 bases; unmatched junction nucleotides: 4. Germline V gene lookup returns CDR1 MDHEN and CDR2 SYDVKM. The CDR3 contains 13 residues. The CDR3 region has the DNA TGTGCCAGCAGTTTGGAGGGAGGGGACGAGCAGTACTTC. Amino acids: CASSLEGGDEQYF.

The J gene is TRBJ1-6, the V gene TRBV5-4; TRBD1 agrees at 9 bases. This CDR3 comprises 12 residues. V lost 8 bases, J lost 8 bases, and 2 bases stayed unmatched. In germline, CDR1 is SGHNT, CDR2 YYREEE (reference sequence). The CDR3 nucleotides read TGTGCCAGTCGGACAGGGGATTCACCCCTCCACTTT. It specifies CASRTGDSPLHF.

The chain employs TRBV28 and TRBJ1-5, with a possible D match to TRBD1 (6 bases). V gave up 6 bases and J gave up 7 bases, with 16 bases separating them. Germline V gene lookup returns CDR1 MDHEN and CDR2 SYDVKM. CDR3 size: 14 residues. The CDR3 nucleotides read TGTGCCAGCAGCGGGACGGGGGCAGGGCAGCCCCAGCATTTT. Translation gives CASSGTGAGQPQHF.

The rearrangement uses TRBV6-5 and TRBJ1-1, with D hard to call. The CDR3 is 13 residues long. Looked up from germline, CDR1 is MNHEY and CDR2 is SVGAGI. Trimming left V 6 bases short and J 0 bases short, with 8 bases between. CDR3 sequence reads: CASRITVNTEAFF. CDR3 nucleotide sequence: TGTGCCAGCAGAATAACAGTGAACACTGAAGCTTTCTTT.

CDR3 region: CASSLGSTSGIHETQYF. CDR3 coding DNA: TGTGCCAGCAGCTTAGGAAGCACTAGCGGCATCCATGAGACCCAGTACTTC. The chain couples TRBV7-9 to TRBJ2-5, with 8 bases fitting TRBD2. The V gene end was trimmed by 1 base and the J gene end by 5 bases; junction bases not matched to a gene: 12. The CDR3 is 17 amino acids. Germline V gives CDR1 SEHNR, CDR2 FQNEAQ (reference sequence).

This clone was counted only a few times. The V gene is TRBV5-1, the J gene TRBJ2-5; the D gene is possibly TRBD2 (5 bases). Germline assignment: CDR1 SGHRS and CDR2 YFSETQ. CDR3 length equals 14 residues. V was clipped by 3 bases and J by 5 bases, with 14 bases between them. The chain's CDR3 is CASSYGGPRETQYF. The DNA for the CDR3 is TGCGCCAGCAGCTATGGAGGACCCAGGGAGACCCAGTACTTC.

The chain uses TRBV10-3 and TRBJ1-3; 9 nucleotides match TRBD1. Germline-derived CDR1 and CDR2 are ENHRY and SYGVKD. CDR3 length equals 15 residues. J was trimmed by 2 bases and V by 9 bases; bases with no gene match: 8. The CDR3 DNA is TGTGCCATTTTAGTTCGACAGGGGGCTGGAAACACCATATATTTT. This codes for CAILVRQGAGNTIYF.

The CDR3 sequence: CASSLGLLYNEQFF. Written as DNA, the CDR3 is TGCGCCAGCAGCCTTGGACTACTTTACAATGAGCAGTTCTTC. The chain employs TRBV4-1 and TRBJ2-1; maybe TRBD2 (6 bases). The CDR3 contains 14 residues. CDR1 is MGHRA, CDR2 YSYEKL, per germline. V was shortened by 4 bases and J by 4 bases, with 11 bases between the two germline ends.

This chain joins TRBV7-9 and TRBJ2-1, with 9 nucleotides matching TRBD2. Germline values: CDR1 SEHNR, CDR2 FQNEAQ (reference sequence). The CDR3 is 18 residues long. V shed 2 bases and J 0 bases; nucleotides not matched to a gene: 8. The CDR3 DNA follows: TGTGCCAGCAGCTTACCGCCCCGACTAGCGGCCTCCTACAATGAGCAGTTCTTC. It specifies CASSLPPRLAASYNEQFF.

This clone was observed a few times. The J gene is TRBJ2-7, the V gene TRBV5-1; TRBD1 or TRBD2 may be the D gene (5 bases each). The CDR3 is 14 residues long. Germline CDR1 reads SGHRS; CDR2 reads YFSETQ. V lost 5 bases and J lost 4, with 16 bases in between. CDR3 sequence reads: CASRSPGRSYEQYF. The CDR3, as DNA: TGCGCCAGCAGGTCGCCGGGACGGAGTTACGAGCAGTACTTC.

The chain is built from TRBV2 and TRBJ2-5; D unresolved. The CDR3 totals 12 residues. The V and J ends lost 4 bases and 9 bases respectively, with 12 bases between them. Germline V gene lookup returns CDR1 SNHLY and CDR2 FYNNEI. CDR3 amino acids: CASSVGLEAQYF. The CDR3 coding sequence is TGTGCCAGCAGTGTGGGCCTTGAGGCCCAGTACTTC.

J is TRBJ2-5 and V is TRBV28, with D tentatively TRBD2 (5 bases). V was clipped by 6 bases and J by 5 bases, with 22 bases between them. The germline V gene has CDR1 MDHEN and CDR2 SYDVKM. There are 16 residues in the CDR3. The CDR3 DNA follows: TGTGCCAGCAGAGATGCTAGGACGGGGTATGGCGAGACCCAGTACTTC. The encoded protein is CASRDARTGYGETQYF.

The V call is TRBV2, the J call TRBJ2-5, with D perhaps TRBD2 (6 bases). CDR1 and CDR2 from the germline V gene are SNHLY and FYNNEI. Trimming removed 6 bases at V and 5 bases at J, with 10 bases between. The CDR3 totals 12 residues. This CDR3 reads CASSLRGETQYF. The CDR3 coding sequence is TGTGCCAGCAGCCTTCGGGGGGAGACCCAGTACTTC.

The chain carries TRBV7-8 and TRBJ2-7; a possible D gene is TRBD1 (6 bases). This CDR3 region has 13 residues. V dropped 6 bases and J dropped 6 bases, with 15 bases sitting between them. The germline V gene encodes CDR1 SGHVS and CDR2 FQNEAQ. The CDR3 sequence: CASRDSLRGEQYF. CDR3 nucleotide sequence: TGTGCCAGCAGGGACAGCCTTAGGGGCGAGCAGTACTTC.

V gene TRBV10-1 combines with J gene TRBJ2-1; 13 bases fit TRBD2. With 6 bases clipped from V and 12 bases from J, the junction kept 5 bases outside the gene matches. CDR1 and CDR2 from the germline V gene are WNHNN and SYGVQD (reference sequence). The CDR3 totals 13 residues. CDR3 residues: CASSMGLAGMQFF. As DNA, the CDR3 is TGCGCCAGCAGCATGGGACTAGCGGGGATGCAGTTCTTC.

The chain is built from TRBV6-5 and TRBJ1-1, with 8 bases matching TRBD1. The germline V gene has CDR1 MNHEY and CDR2 SVGAGI. V trimming: 5 bases; J trimming: 2 bases; junction bases outside the gene matches: 7. CDR3 size: 15 residues. The CDR3 region has the DNA TGTGCCAGCAGTCCGCTAGGACAGGGTAACACTGAAGCTTTCTTT. This codes for CASSPLGQGNTEAFF.

CDR3 coding DNA: TGTGCCATCAGTGAGTTGACGGGGGGGGCCTACGAGCAGTACTTC. Its protein product is CAISELTGGAYEQYF. The rearrangement joins TRBV10-3 to TRBJ2-7, with 8 bases identical to TRBD2. Losses at the gene ends were 1 base for V and 2 bases for J; bases not matched to a gene: 4. The CDR3 has 15 residues. From germline, CDR1 is ENHRY and CDR2 SYGVKD.

A word on this clone: An end of the junction does not agree with germline; a read error may underlie this. Other DNA sequences within the sample encode an identical CDR3. The rearrangement links TRBV5-1 to TRBJ2-1; D assignment may be TRBD1 or TRBD2 (5 bases each). Germline V gene lookup returns CDR1 SGHRS and CDR2 YFSETQ. The CDR3 has 16 residues. This chain's CDR3 is CASSLRWGSSYNEQFF. The CDR3 nucleotides read TGCGCTAGCAGCTTGAGGTGGGGGAGCTCCTACAATGAGCAGTTCTTC.

The V call is TRBV10-1, the J call TRBJ1-1, with D hard to call. Germline CDR1 and CDR2: WNHNN and SYGVQD (reference sequence). V was shortened by 0 bases and J by 6 bases, with 11 bases between the two germline ends. The CDR3 contains 14 residues. CDR3 protein: CASSESSGSPEAFF. The DNA for the CDR3 is TGCGCCAGCAGTGAGTCGAGCGGGAGTCCTGAAGCTTTCTTT.

The chain joins TRBV18 to TRBJ2-7, with 11 bases matching TRBD2. In germline, CDR1 is KGHSH, CDR2 LQKENI. V gave up 5 bases and J gave up 1 base; unmatched junction bases: 4. The CDR3 is 15 amino acids. CDR3 loop: CASSSRTSGSYEQYF. The DNA for the CDR3 is TGTGCCAGCTCATCCCGGACTAGCGGGTCCTACGAGCAGTACTTC.

V is TRBV19 and J is TRBJ1-1; D is uncertain. V was shortened by 6 bases and J by 1 base, with 9 bases between the two germline ends. The length of the CDR3 is 13 residues. In germline, CDR1 is LNHDA, CDR2 SQIVND (reference sequence). The CDR3 loop reads CASREGRNTEAFF. CDR3 DNA: TGTGCCAGTAGGGAAGGACGGAACACTGAAGCTTTCTTT.